The rows below give T cell receptor beta chains drawn from one sample of a study of beta chain features in type 1 diabetes. Sequenced by immunoSEQ multiplex PCR; TCRdb stores in-frame clones only, minus some. In the table there are 900,000 or so clones, 17% of which are singletons. The sequenced sample was naive CD4+ T cells from blood. The receptors shown here come from a woman aged 18-35 years in good health. Both conserved end residues are part of each CDR3. A D gene is named only where the DNA matches it firmly. Only part of the rows carry a size: once, few, many, or a class if the clone is expanded.

>TRBV2|.|.|TRBJ1-2
CASNDVMFFGYTF
TGTGCCAGCAACGATGTGATGTTTTTTGGCTACACCTTC
>TRBV6-6|TRBD1|.|TRBJ2-2
CASIRTGANTGELFF
TGTGCCAGCATTCGAACAGGGGCGAACACCGGGGAGCTGTTTTTT
>TRBV5-6|.|few|TRBJ2-1
CASSHEGGGHGSEQFF
TGTGCCAGCAGCCACGAAGGTGGAGGGCATGGTAGTGAGCAGTTCTTC
>TRBV18|TRBD2|.|TRBJ2-1
CASSPLAGVRNEQFF
TGTGCCAGCTCACCGCTAGCGGGAGTACGCAATGAGCAGTTCTTC
>TRBV28|.|.|TRBJ2-4
CASSSPGAPKNIQYF
TGTGCCAGCAGTTCACCGGGGGCTCCCAAAAACATTCAGTACTTC
>TRBV11-1|TRBD1|.|TRBJ2-7
CASSPRLGQSYEQYF
TGTGCCAGCAGCCCGCGCCTGGGACAGAGCTACGAGCAGTACTTC
>TRBV19|.|.|TRBJ2-4
CASSNSNLLAKNIQYF
TGTGCCAGTAGTAACAGCAACCTACTAGCCAAAAACATTCAGTACTTC
>TRBV28|TRBD1|.|TRBJ1-2
CASSLPPGQGDGYTF
TGTGCCAGCAGTCTCCCCCCGGGGCAGGGGGATGGCTACACCTTC
>TRBV7-6|TRBD2|.|TRBJ2-3
CASSSGLAGALDTQYF
TGTGCCAGCAGCTCGGGACTAGCGGGAGCATTGGATACGCAGTATTTT
>TRBV6-1|.|few|TRBJ2-7
CASSEGQGGSEQYF
TGTGCCAGCAGTGAAGGACAGGGAGGTTCCGAGCAGTACTTC
>TRBV18|TRBD2|.|TRBJ2-7
CASSPSAGLVEQQYF
TGTGCCAGCTCACCATCCGCGGGACTAGTCGAACAGCAGTACTTC
>TRBV7-9|.|.|TRBJ1-3
CASSLHGGSGNTIYF
TGTGCCAGCAGCCTCCACGGGGGATCTGGAAACACCATATATTTT
>TRBV21-1|.|few|TRBJ1-5
CASRLNQPQHF
TGTGCCAGCAGGCTCAATCAGCCCCAGCATTTT
>TRBV5-1|TRBD2|few|TRBJ2-3
CASSLGSSGSLIYTQYF
TGCGCCAGCAGCTTGGGGTCTAGCGGGAGTCTAATATATACGCAGTATTTT
>TRBV25-1|.|.|TRBJ2-7
CASSGPKNTWDNYEQYF
TGTGCCAGCAGTGGCCCAAAAAATACATGGGACAACTACGAGCAGTACTTC
>TRBV14|.|few|TRBJ2-1
CASGAGDNEQFF
TGTGCCAGCGGGGCAGGTGATAATGAGCAGTTCTTC
>TRBV7-2|.|few|TRBJ2-2
CASSTPPGELFF
TGTGCCAGCAGCACCCCTCCCGGGGAGCTGTTTTTT
>TRBV7-3|TRBD2|.|TRBJ2-3
CASSLNGRAPDTQYF
TGTGCCAGCAGCTTGAACGGGAGGGCCCCAGATACGCAGTATTTT
>TRBV5-1|.|few|TRBJ1-4
CASSFQWAEGEKLFF
TGCGCCAGCAGCTTTCAGTGGGCCGAAGGAGAAAAACTGTTTTTT
>TRBV7-8|.|few|TRBJ2-3
CASSPPLGTADTQYF
TGTGCCAGCAGCCCCCCCTTGGGGACGGCAGATACGCAGTATTTT
>TRBV9|.|few|TRBJ1-4
CASSVGGLDEKLFF
TGTGCCAGCAGCGTAGGAGGGCTGGATGAAAAACTGTTTTTT
>TRBV7-2|.|few|TRBJ2-1
CASSSSSGIEQFF
TGTGCCAGCAGCTCCAGCTCGGGAATTGAGCAGTTCTTC
>TRBV4-2|.|.|TRBJ1-1
CASSQERLGNTEAFF
TGTGCCAGCAGCCAAGAACGGTTGGGGAACACTGAAGCTTTCTTT
>TRBV28|.|few|TRBJ1-2
CASSLLPAGYGYTF
TGTGCCAGCAGTTTGCTTCCAGCCGGCTATGGCTACACCTTC
>TRBV19|.|few|TRBJ2-1
CASNSIAAGRVFEQFF
TGTGCCAGTAACTCGATAGCTGCGGGACGGGTTTTTGAGCAGTTCTTC
>TRBV9|.|few|TRBJ1-1
CASSVGRNMNTEAFF
TGTGCCAGCAGCGTCGGTAGAAACATGAACACTGAAGCTTTCTTT
>TRBV4-1|.|few|TRBJ2-2
CASSQVGTRGTGELFF
TGCGCCAGCAGCCAAGTAGGCACCCGAGGGACCGGGGAGCTGTTTTTT
>TRBV6-5|.|.|TRBJ1-4
CASSYSRLRSEKLFF
TGTGCCAGCAGTTATTCGAGGTTGAGGAGTGAAAAACTGTTTTTT
>TRBV9|.|few|TRBJ1-2
CASSVVPGRNETNYGYTF
TGTGCCAGCAGCGTAGTCCCAGGGCGCAATGAAACTAACTATGGCTACACCTTC
>TRBV9|.|.|TRBJ2-3
CASSAQRATDTQYF
TGTGCCAGCAGCGCTCAGCGGGCGACAGATACGCAGTATTTT
>TRBV7-6|TRBD2|.|TRBJ2-1
CASSLFGRASDEQFF
TGTGCCAGCAGCTTATTTGGGAGGGCCTCAGATGAGCAGTTCTTC
>TRBV20-1|.|.|TRBJ2-4
CSASRKNIQYF
TGCAGTGCTAGCAGGAAAAACATTCAGTACTTC
>TRBV4-3|.|.|TRBJ2-7
CASSQEGSVTYEQYF
TGCGCCAGCAGCCAAGAAGGGTCAGTGACCTACGAGCAGTACTTC
>TRBV5-6|.|.|TRBJ2-2
CASSSGGGRNTGELFF
TGTGCCAGCAGCTCGGGCGGGGGCAGGAACACCGGGGAGCTGTTTTTT
>TRBV5-6|.|few|TRBJ2-3
CASSLRLVGGTDTQYF
TGTGCCAGCAGCTTGAGGCTAGTGGGAGGTACCGATACGCAGTATTTT
>TRBV28|TRBD2|few|TRBJ2-1
CASSALGLALNNEQFF
TGTGCCAGCAGTGCCCTGGGACTAGCTCTAAACAATGAGCAGTTCTTC
>TRBV18|.|.|TRBJ2-5
CASSPTPSTSTQETQYF
TGTGCCAGCTCACCAACGCCCTCAACATCAACCCAAGAGACCCAGTACTTC
>TRBV6-6|.|.|TRBJ2-7
CASSLQGYEQYF
TGTGCCAGCAGTCTACAGGGATACGAGCAGTACTTC
>TRBV7-9|TRBD2|.|TRBJ2-7
CASSGTSGSSYEQYF
TGTGCCAGCAGCGGAACTAGCGGGAGTTCCTACGAGCAGTACTTC
>TRBV19|.|.|TRBJ2-3
CASSIGTDHSDTQYF
TGTGCCAGTAGTATCGGCACGGACCACTCAGATACGCAGTATTTT
>TRBV25-1|.|few|TRBJ1-2
CASSQGGPFGIYGYTF
TGTGCCAGCAGTCAGGGAGGTCCATTCGGGATCTATGGCTACACCTTC
>TRBV14|TRBD2|.|TRBJ2-5
CASSQAFAGGWETQYF
TGTGCCAGCAGCCAGGCCTTTGCGGGAGGTTGGGAGACCCAGTACTTC
>TRBV7-2|TRBD2|few|TRBJ2-1
CASRLAGERSDEQFF
TGTGCCAGCAGACTAGCGGGAGAACGGTCGGATGAGCAGTTCTTC
>TRBV6-5|TRBD1|.|TRBJ2-7
CASKDRGIDEQYF
TGTGCCAGCAAGGACAGGGGCATCGACGAGCAGTACTTC
>TRBV5-4|.|few|TRBJ2-5
CASSLLGNQETQYF
TGTGCCAGCAGCTTGTTAGGGAACCAAGAGACCCAGTACTTC
>TRBV5-8|TRBD2|.|TRBJ2-3
CASSFYGGSSDTQYF
TGTGCCAGCAGCTTTTATGGCGGGAGTTCAGATACGCAGTATTTT
>TRBV5-1|.|few|TRBJ2-2
CASNRENTGELFF
TGCGCCAGCAATAGGGAGAACACCGGGGAGCTGTTTTTT
>TRBV9|.|few|TRBJ2-2
CASSSRGVRDTGELFF
TGTGCCAGCAGCTCCAGGGGAGTAAGGGACACCGGGGAGCTGTTTTTT
>TRBV6-6|TRBD1|.|TRBJ2-1
CASSGTGGGMKQFF
TGTGCCAGCAGTGGGACAGGCGGTGGGATGAAGCAGTTCTTC
>TRBV6-1|.|.|TRBJ2-6
CASSQGPGANVLTF
TGTGCCAGCAGTCAGGGTCCTGGGGCCAACGTCCTGACTTTC
>TRBV4-3|TRBD2|.|TRBJ2-1
CASSSPRLAGYNEQFF
TGCGCCAGCAGCTCCCCTAGACTAGCGGGATACAATGAGCAGTTCTTC
>TRBV7-2|TRBD1|few|TRBJ2-4
CASSPRQGGDIQYF
TGTGCCAGCAGCCCCCGACAGGGGGGGGACATTCAGTACTTC
>TRBV23-1|TRBD1|few|TRBJ2-7
CASMRTGVYEQYF
TGCGCCAGCATGCGGACAGGGGTGTACGAGCAGTACTTC
>TRBV15|TRBD2|.|TRBJ2-1
CATSRDQGLAVNEQFF
TGTGCCACCAGCAGAGATCAAGGACTAGCAGTGAATGAGCAGTTCTTC
>TRBV4-1|TRBD2|.|TRBJ2-1
CASSDPGTSGYYGQFF
TGCGCCAGCAGCGACCCCGGGACTAGCGGCTATTACGGGCAGTTCTTC